The next 16 T cell receptor beta chains were all read from a single sample in a study of blood T cell repertoires in COVID-19. TCRdb's copy holds only in-frame clones and misses some; the assay was immunoSEQ multiplex PCR. The repertoire consists of under 40,000 clones, with 86% occurring once and the leading ten covering approximately 5.7%. The specimen was peripheral blood. The receptor source for this set is a woman aged 80 or over with active or convalescent COVID-19.

The rearrangement joins TRBV5-1 to TRBJ2-7, with 7 bases identical to TRBD2. V trimming: 4 bases; J trimming: 0 bases; junction bases outside the gene matches: 4. The CDR3 is 14 amino acids. The V gene's germline CDR1 is SGHRS and CDR2 YFSETQ. CDR3 coding DNA: TGCGCCAGCAGCCCGGGCGGGGGCTCCTACGAGCAGTACTTC. It translates to CASSPGGGSYEQYF.

The chain joins TRBV5-6 to TRBJ2-2; D possibly corresponds to TRBD2 (6 bases). This CDR3 spans 14 amino acids. Germline V CDR1 and CDR2: SGHDT, YYEEEE. The V and J ends lost 4 bases and 6 bases respectively, with 13 bases between them. CDR3 region: CASSATSQAGELFF. CDR3 nucleotides: TGTGCCAGCAGCGCCACTAGCCAGGCCGGGGAGCTGTTTTTT. The full variable domain, rest sourced from reference TRBV5-6 and TRBJ2-2, is DAGVTQSPTHLIKTRGQQVTLRCSPKSGHDTVSWYQQALGQGPQFIFQYYEEEERQRGNFPDRFSGHQFPNYSSELNVNALLLGDSALYLCASSATSQAGELFFGEGSRLTVL.

The rearrangement uses TRBV11-3 and TRBJ2-7; maybe TRBD2 (5 bases). Trimming took off 1 base at V and 1 base at J, with 8 bases between the two ends. The CDR3 covers 14 residues. Germline V lookup: CDR1 SGHNT, CDR2 YENEEA. In nucleotides, the CDR3 is TGTGCCAGCAGCTTAGGGACGGGATCCTACGAGCAGTACTTC. As protein: CASSLGTGSYEQYF.

The CDR3 sequence is CASSPKGQGNTYEQYF. The CDR3 DNA sequence: TGTGCCAGCAGCCCGAAGGGACAGGGAAATACCTACGAGCAGTACTTC. The genes are TRBV11-1 and TRBJ2-7; TRBD1 agrees at 9 bases. The CDR3 covers 16 residues. The V gene's germline CDR1 is SGHAT and CDR2 FQDESV (reference sequence). V shed 5 bases and J 2 bases; nucleotides not matched to a gene: 10.

This sequence joins TRBV6-1 and TRBJ2-7; 9 bases agree with TRBD1. In germline, CDR1 is MNHNS, CDR2 SASEGT. The CDR3 consists of 15 residues. Trimming at V came to 0 bases and at J to 7 bases, leaving 7 bases not matched to a gene. The CDR3 sequence is CASSEAGTGSREQYF. For the CDR3, the DNA is TGTGCCAGCAGTGAAGCCGGGACAGGGTCTCGGGAGCAGTACTTC.

The chain couples TRBV11-3 to TRBJ2-2; 14 nucleotides line up with TRBD2. This CDR3 contains 17 residues. Germline V gene lookup returns CDR1 SGHNT and CDR2 YENEEA. Losses at the gene ends were 5 bases for V and 1 base for J; bases not matched to a gene: 3. CDR3 in DNA: TGTGCCAGCAGCCCAGGGACTAGCGGGAGGAACACCGGGGAGCTGTTTTTT. Protein: CASSPGTSGRNTGELFF.

This chain's CDR3 is CASSVRRGGETQYF. In nucleotides, the CDR3 is TGTGCCAGCAGTGTGCGGCGGGGGGGAGAGACCCAGTACTTC. The chain employs TRBV2 and TRBJ2-5; 9 nucleotides line up with TRBD2. The CDR3 consists of 14 residues. Germline V CDR1 and CDR2: SNHLY, FYNNEI. The V segment lost 4 bases and the J segment 4 bases; nucleotides outside the gene matches: 4.

The CDR3 DNA follows: TGTGCCAGCTCACTCCTAGGGACATTTAGCACAGATACGCAGTATTTT. Protein: CASSLLGTFSTDTQYF. The V gene is TRBV18, the J gene TRBJ2-3; TRBD1 is a possible D gene (6 bases). The germline V gene has CDR1 KGHSH and CDR2 LQKENI. This CDR3 has 16 amino acids. V lost 4 bases to trimming and J lost 0 bases, with 14 bases between them.

The chain recombines TRBV7-8 with TRBJ2-1, with 9 nucleotides matching TRBD1. Germline CDR1 reads SGHVS; CDR2 reads FQNEAQ. The CDR3 loop spans 17 amino acids. Germline trimming cut 3 bases from V and 9 bases from J; bases unmatched to any gene: 15. The CDR3 loop reads CASSLGAPGQGRFEQFF. The CDR3 DNA follows: TGTGCCAGCAGCTTGGGGGCCCCGGGACAGGGTCGTTTTGAGCAGTTCTTC. Together with reference TRBV7-8 and TRBJ2-1, the CDR3 gives the full variable domain: GAGVSQSPRYKVAKRGQDVALRCDPISGHVSLFWYQQALGQGPEFLTYFQNEAQLDKSGLPSDRFFAERPEGSVSTLKIQRTQQEDSAVYLCASSLGAPGQGRFEQFFGPGTRLTVL.

A few counts support this clone. The chain joins TRBV19 to TRBJ1-3; no reliable D call. Trimming removed 3 bases from V and 0 bases from J, with 15 bases in between. The CDR3 length is 17 residues. Germline V gene lookup returns CDR1 LNHDA and CDR2 SQIVND (reference sequence). CDR3 sequence (DNA): TGTGCCAGTAGTATGTCGGGGAGCCCCTACTCTGGAAACACCATATATTTT. Translated: CASSMSGSPYSGNTIYF.

The chain uses TRBV4-2 and TRBJ2-5, with D maybe TRBD1 (5 bases). Germline V lookup: CDR1 LGHNA, CDR2 YNFKEQ. V was pared by 1 base and J by 1 base, with 10 bases between. The CDR3 sequence is 15 residues long. The CDR3: CASSQGEGAQETQYF. In DNA form, the CDR3 reads TGTGCCAGCAGCCAAGGGGAAGGGGCCCAAGAGACCCAGTACTTC.

The chain links TRBV2 to TRBJ1-2; 7 bases are a match to TRBD1. This CDR3 region has 13 residues. V shed 2 bases and J 4 bases; nucleotides not matched to a gene: 1. Germline-derived CDR1 and CDR2 are SNHLY and FYNNEI. CDR3: CASSEQGGYGYTF. The CDR3 coding sequence is TGTGCCAGCAGTGAACAGGGGGGCTATGGCTACACCTTC.

The chain employs TRBV18 and TRBJ2-5; D remains unclear. This CDR3 contains 14 residues. V was cut by 3 bases and J by 4 bases, with 12 bases left in between. The germline gives CDR1 KGHSH, CDR2 LQKENI. The CDR3 sequence: CASSPSQTGETQYF. In nucleotides, the CDR3 is TGTGCCAGCTCACCGTCCCAAACTGGAGAGACCCAGTACTTC.

The chain has TRBV2 and TRBJ2-7; D is unresolved. The CDR3 runs 12 residues. Per the germline V gene, CDR1 is SNHLY and CDR2 is FYNNEI. V dropped 1 base and J dropped 4 bases, with 5 bases sitting between them. The DNA for the CDR3 is TGTGCCAGCAGTGAAGTTATATACGAGCAGTACTTC. This gives the protein CASSEVIYEQYF.

The chain links TRBV18 to TRBJ2-2; the match to TRBD1 covers 7 bases. Trimming removed 5 bases from V and 5 bases from J; junction bases left unmatched: 17. CDR1 KGHSH and CDR2 LQKENI come from the germline V gene. This CDR3 is built from 18 residues. The CDR3 region is CASSTRDSAGVKTGELFF. DNA of the CDR3: TGTGCCAGCTCAACGAGGGACAGCGCTGGGGTAAAAACCGGGGAGCTGTTTTTT.

In this sample, this clone turned up once. The gene calls are TRBV11-3 and TRBJ2-1; 8 nucleotides align to TRBD1. In germline, CDR1 is SGHNT, CDR2 YENEEA. The CDR3 totals 19 residues. V lost 3 bases to trimming and J lost 7 bases; unmatched junction nucleotides: 20. CDR3 coding DNA: TGTGCCAGCAGCTTCTCCCGGACAGGGTTGGGGGGTAGGGGGAATGAGCAGTTCTTC. Translation gives CASSFSRTGLGGRGNEQFF.